This T cell receptor beta chain was found in a study of long-term antiretroviral therapy in people with HIV. Investigators performed immunoSEQ version v3.0 at survey level. Data came from immunoSEQ multiplex PCR; TCRdb stores just in-frame clones and leaves some out. The sample yields about 28,000 clones, roughly 94% seen once. Study conclusions and caveats: No data were available on ART adherence, viral resistance or therapy changes. The study collected blood between 2004 and 2017, possibly under older ART regimens. Pre-ART clonal expansions dominated every time point's repertoire.

Turning to this clone: What it binds is unknown.

Every participant gave one or more pre-ART and two or more post-ART PBMC samples. This CDR3 has 13 amino acids. Germline CDR1 reads SGHDN; CDR2 reads FVKESK. V gave up 5 bases and J gave up 7 bases; unmatched junction bases: 6. The TCR comes from a man aged 50 to 59 with HIV. The chain uses TRBV14 and TRBJ2-7; 9 bases are a match to TRBD2. Sequences were derived from unsorted PBMCs, sampled 5.3 years after starting antiretroviral therapy. Here the CDR3 DNA reads TGTGCCAGCAGCTTTGCGGGGGGGCGGGAGCAGTACTTC. Its protein product is CASSFAGGREQYF. Full variable domain (outside the CDR3, taken from reference TRBV14 and TRBJ2-7): EAGVTQFPSHSVIEKGQTVTLRCDPISGHDNLYWYRRVMGKEIKFLLHFVKESKQDESGMPNNRFLAERTGGTYSTLKVQPAELEDSGVYFCASSFAGGREQYFGPGTRLTVT.